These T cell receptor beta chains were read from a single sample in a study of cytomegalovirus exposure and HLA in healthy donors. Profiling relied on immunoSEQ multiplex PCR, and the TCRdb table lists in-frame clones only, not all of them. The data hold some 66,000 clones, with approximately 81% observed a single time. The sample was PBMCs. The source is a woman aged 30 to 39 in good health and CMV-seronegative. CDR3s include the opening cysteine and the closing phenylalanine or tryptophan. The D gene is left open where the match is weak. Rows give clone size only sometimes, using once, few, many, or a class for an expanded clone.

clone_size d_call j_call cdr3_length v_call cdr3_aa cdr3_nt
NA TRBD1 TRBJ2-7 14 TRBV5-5 CASKKTGVKDEQYF TGTGCCAGCAAAAAGACAGGGGTTAAGGACGAGCAGTACTTC
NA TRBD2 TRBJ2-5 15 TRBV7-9 CSSSSGTRVQETQYF TGTTCCAGCAGTTCCGGGACTAGGGTACAAGAGACCCAGTACTTC
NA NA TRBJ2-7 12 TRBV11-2 CASSFRGYEQYF TGTGCCAGCAGCTTTAGGGGCTACGAGCAGTACTTC
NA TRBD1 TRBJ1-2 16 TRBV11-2 CASSLGTGFANYGYTF TGTGCCAGCAGCCTGGGGACAGGGTTCGCTAACTATGGCTACACCTTC
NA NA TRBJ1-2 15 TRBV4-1 CASSQDGGVGYGYTF TGCGCCAGCAGCCAAGATGGAGGGGTGGGCTATGGCTACACCTTC
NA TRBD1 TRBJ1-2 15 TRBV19 CASSMPGQGASGYTF TGTGCCAGTAGTATGCCGGGACAGGGGGCGTCTGGCTACACCTTC
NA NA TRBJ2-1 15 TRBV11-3 CASSLVGSAYNEQFF TGTGCCAGCAGCTTAGTGGGCTCAGCCTACAATGAGCAGTTCTTC
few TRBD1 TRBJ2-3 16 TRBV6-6 CASSTGWDRGKGTQYF TGTGCCAGCAGTACCGGTTGGGACAGGGGGAAAGGTACGCAGTATTTT
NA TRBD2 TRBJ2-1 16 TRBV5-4 CASTPSRTRANNEQFF TGTGCCAGCACCCCAAGTCGGACTAGGGCGAACAATGAGCAGTTCTTC
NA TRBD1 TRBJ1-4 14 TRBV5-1 CASRDGQGGEKLFF TGCGCCAGCAGGGATGGACAGGGAGGGGAAAAACTGTTTTTT
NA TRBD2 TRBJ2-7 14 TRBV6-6 CASSYGGGAGEQYF TGTGCCAGCAGTTACGGCGGGGGGGCGGGGGAGCAGTACTTC
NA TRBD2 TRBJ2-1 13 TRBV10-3 CAILAGVYNEQFF TGTGCCATACTAGCGGGGGTCTACAATGAGCAGTTCTTC
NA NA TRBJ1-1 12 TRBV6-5 CASSERGAEAFF TGTGCCAGCAGTGAACGGGGAGCTGAAGCTTTCTTT
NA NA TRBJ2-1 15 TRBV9 CASSVATGSYNEQFF TGTGCCAGCAGCGTCGCGACAGGCTCCTACAATGAGCAGTTCTTC
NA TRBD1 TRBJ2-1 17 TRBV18 CASSTSRAGGFYNEQFF TGTGCCAGCTCCACTTCGAGGGCAGGGGGCTTCTACAATGAGCAGTTCTTC
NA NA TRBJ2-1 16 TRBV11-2 CASSLVYGGPLYEQFF TGTGCCAGCAGCTTAGTCTACGGGGGGCCTCTGTATGAGCAGTTCTTC
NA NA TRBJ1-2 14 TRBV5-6 CASSLVGDLNGYTF TGTGCCAGCAGCCTAGTCGGGGATTTGAATGGCTACACCTTC
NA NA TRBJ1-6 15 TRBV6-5 CASSPTDSYNSPLHF TGTGCCAGCAGCCCTACCGACAGTTATAATTCACCCCTCCACTTT
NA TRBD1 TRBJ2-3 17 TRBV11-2 CASSFWDRGKFGDTQYF TGTGCCAGCAGCTTTTGGGACAGGGGAAAGTTCGGAGATACGCAGTATTTT
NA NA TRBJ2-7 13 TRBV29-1 CSVRGVLGGEQYF TGCAGCGTTCGTGGGGTCCTCGGCGGGGAGCAGTACTTC
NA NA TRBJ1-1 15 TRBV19 CASSISWAQNTEAFF TGTGCCAGTAGTATTTCGTGGGCTCAGAACACTGAAGCTTTCTTT
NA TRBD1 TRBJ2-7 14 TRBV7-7 CASRPGQGAYEQYF TGTGCCAGCAGGCCGGGACAGGGGGCCTACGAGCAGTACTTC
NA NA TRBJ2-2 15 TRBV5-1 CASSLPPPSAGELFF TGCGCCAGCAGCTTACCTCCCCCCAGCGCCGGGGAGCTGTTTTTT
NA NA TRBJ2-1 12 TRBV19 CASTAEYNEQFF TGTGCCAGTACGGCGGAATACAATGAGCAGTTCTTC
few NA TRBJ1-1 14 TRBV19 CASRPKEYLVEAFF TGTGCCAGTAGGCCGAAGGAGTACCTGGTCGAAGCTTTCTTT
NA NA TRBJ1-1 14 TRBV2 CASSEDSLNTEAFF TGTGCCAGCAGTGAGGACAGCCTGAACACTGAAGCTTTCTTT
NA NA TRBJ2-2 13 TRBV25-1 CASSDPNTGELFF TGTGCCAGCAGTGACCCAAACACCGGGGAGCTGTTTTTT
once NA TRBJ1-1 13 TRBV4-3 CASSQDRAEKAFF TGCGCCAGCAGCCAAGATCGAGCGGAAAAAGCTTTCTTT
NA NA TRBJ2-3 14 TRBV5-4 CASPSAGGGDTQYF TGTGCCAGCCCCTCGGCCGGGGGAGGAGATACGCAGTATTTT
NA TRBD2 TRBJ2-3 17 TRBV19 CASSLGLSGGNTDTQYF TGTGCCAGTAGTTTGGGGCTTAGCGGGGGAAACACAGATACGCAGTATTTT
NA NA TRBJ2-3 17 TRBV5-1 CASSLGEGGPSTDTQYF TGCGCCAGCAGCTTGGGGGAAGGGGGACCCTCCACAGATACGCAGTATTTT
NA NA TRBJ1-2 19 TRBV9 CASSVAKIEGRPGNYGYTF TGTGCCAGCAGCGTAGCTAAGATTGAGGGTCGCCCCGGGAACTATGGCTACACCTTC
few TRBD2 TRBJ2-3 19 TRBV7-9 CASSLEGLAPYGGTDTQYF TGTGCCAGCAGCTTAGAGGGACTAGCCCCTTACGGGGGCACAGATACGCAGTATTTT
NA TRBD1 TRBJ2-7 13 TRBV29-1 CSVGQGSSYEQYF TGCAGCGTTGGACAGGGGTCCTCCTACGAGCAGTACTTC
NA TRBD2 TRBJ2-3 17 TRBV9 CASSVLGTGGTTDTQYF TGTGCCAGCAGCGTATTGGGGACGGGGGGAACCACAGATACGCAGTATTTT
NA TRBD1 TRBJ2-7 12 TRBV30 CAWADRAYEQYF TGTGCCTGGGCCGACAGGGCCTACGAGCAGTACTTC
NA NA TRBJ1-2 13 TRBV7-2 CARAQGIGYGYTF TGTGCCAGAGCTCAGGGGATAGGGTATGGCTACACCTTC
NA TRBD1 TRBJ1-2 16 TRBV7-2 CASSLDTGGGGYGYTF TGTGCCAGCAGCTTAGATACAGGGGGTGGGGGCTATGGCTACACCTTC
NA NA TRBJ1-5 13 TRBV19 CASSIDPDQPQHF TGTGCCAGTAGTATAGACCCAGATCAGCCCCAGCATTTT
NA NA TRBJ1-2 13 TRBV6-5 CASRPQGNYGYTF TGTGCCAGCAGGCCACAGGGAAACTATGGCTACACCTTC
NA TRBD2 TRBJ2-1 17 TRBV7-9 CASSLRFSGGAYNEQFF TGTGCCAGCAGCTTACGCTTTAGCGGGGGGGCTTACAATGAGCAGTTCTTC
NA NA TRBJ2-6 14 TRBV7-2 CASSERSGANVLTF TGTGCCAGCAGCGAGCGGTCAGGGGCCAACGTCCTGACTTTC
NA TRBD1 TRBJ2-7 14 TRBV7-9 CASSLDGTGGEQYF TGTGCCAGCAGCTTAGATGGGACAGGTGGAGAGCAGTACTTC
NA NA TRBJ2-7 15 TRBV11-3 CASSLVPGNSYEQYF TGTGCCAGCAGCTTAGTCCCGGGGAATAGCTACGAGCAGTACTTC
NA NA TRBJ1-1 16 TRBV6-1 CASSEAGGRNVREAFF TGTGCCAGCAGTGAAGCGGGGGGGCGAAATGTGAGGGAAGCTTTCTTT
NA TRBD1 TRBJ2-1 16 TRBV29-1 CSVDAFPGQGYNEQFF TGCAGCGTTGACGCATTTCCGGGACAGGGCTACAATGAGCAGTTCTTC
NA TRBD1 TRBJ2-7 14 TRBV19 CASSIGQGAYEQYF TGTGCCAGTAGTATAGGACAGGGGGCCTACGAGCAGTACTTC
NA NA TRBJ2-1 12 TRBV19 CASSISNNEQFF TGTGCCAGTAGTATATCCAACAATGAGCAGTTCTTC
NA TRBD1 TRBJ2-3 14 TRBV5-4 CASRTGASTDTQYF TGTGCCAGCAGGACAGGGGCAAGCACAGATACGCAGTATTTT
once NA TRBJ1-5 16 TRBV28 CASSFGVGTSNQPQHF TGTGCCAGCAGTTTCGGGGTTGGGACAAGCAATCAGCCCCAGCATTTT
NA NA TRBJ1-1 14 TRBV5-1 CASSPLGGATEAFF TGCGCCAGCAGCCCCTTGGGGGGGGCAACTGAAGCTTTCTTT
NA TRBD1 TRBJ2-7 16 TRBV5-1 CASSPELGQGRSEQYF TGCGCCAGCAGCCCGGAACTGGGACAGGGGCGGTCCGAGCAGTACTTC
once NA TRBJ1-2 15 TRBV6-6 CASSYSPGGDYGYTF TGTGCCAGCAGTTACTCGCCGGGCGGGGACTATGGCTACACCTTC